The 19 T cell receptor beta chains below all came from one sample that was sequenced in a study of blood T cell repertoires in COVID-19. The protocol was immunoSEQ multiplex PCR, while the TCRdb copy is restricted to in-frame clones and leaves out a portion. The sample contains fewer than 250,000 clones, approximately 86% of which appear only once. Source material: peripheral blood. These receptors all stem from a man between 60 and 70 years old with acute or convalescent COVID-19.

The chain employs TRBV27 and TRBJ2-7, with D perhaps TRBD1 (6 bases). Germline V gene lookup returns CDR1 MNHEY and CDR2 SMNVEV (reference sequence). V lost 6 bases and J 5 bases, leaving 11 bases between the germline ends. The CDR3 length is 12 residues. In DNA form, the CDR3 reads TGTGCCAGCAGCACAGGGATGAACGAGCAGTACTTC. It is translated as CASSTGMNEQYF.

This clone showed up just once. J is TRBJ1-2 and V is TRBV7-9; 12 positions match TRBD1. The CDR3 covers 16 residues. CDR1 SEHNR and CDR2 FQNEAQ come from the germline V gene (reference sequence). V was pared by 1 base and J by 4 bases, with 4 bases of the junction left unmatched. The CDR3 sequence is CASSLGGQGAVYGYTF. The CDR3 nucleotides read TGTGCCAGCAGCTTAGGGGGACAGGGGGCAGTCTATGGCTACACCTTC.

This chain links TRBV29-1 with TRBJ2-2; tentative D call: TRBD1 (6 bases). CDR1 and CDR2 from the germline V gene are SQVTM and ANQGSEA. CDR3 length: 13 amino acids. Trimming left V 5 bases short and J 5 bases short, with 12 bases between. CDR3: CSVSIGGTGELFF. CDR3 in DNA: TGCAGCGTTAGTATAGGGGGAACCGGGGAGCTGTTTTTT.

This rearrangement joins TRBV19 to TRBJ2-3; 7 nucleotides match TRBD1. The length of the CDR3 is 16 residues. V dropped 5 bases and J dropped 2; count of bases not matched to a gene: 10. Per the germline V gene, CDR1 is LNHDA and CDR2 is SQIVND (reference sequence). The CDR3 DNA is TGTGCCAGTAGTGGCTACGACAGGGATATCACAGATACGCAGTATTTT. Amino acid sequence: CASSGYDRDITDTQYF.

The rearrangement joins TRBV20-1 to TRBJ1-2; 9 nucleotides match TRBD1. V was pared by 3 bases and J by 1 base, with 9 bases of the junction left unmatched. The CDR3 is 16 amino acids. Looked up from germline, CDR1 is DFQATT and CDR2 is SNEGSKA (reference sequence). CDR3 sequence reads: CSASPGTGRRNYGYTF. The CDR3 bases are TGCAGTGCTAGTCCCGGGACAGGGAGGCGTAACTATGGCTACACCTTC.

The chain has TRBV5-1 and TRBJ2-7; D is perhaps TRBD2 (6 bases). CDR3 size: 15 residues. The V end was cut by 0 bases, the J end by 1 base, with 11 bases between. CDR1 is SGHRS, CDR2 YFSETQ, per germline. This CDR3 is CASSLEGTQSYEQYF. CDR3 DNA sequence: TGCGCCAGCAGCTTGGAAGGGACTCAATCCTACGAGCAGTACTTC.

The J gene is TRBJ2-3, the V gene TRBV3-1 (or the pseudogene TRBV3-2), with 9 positions matching TRBD1. Germline loops: CDR1 LGHDT, CDR2 YNNKEL (reference sequence). This CDR3 comprises 15 residues. V lost 4 bases, J lost 1 base, and 3 bases stayed unmatched. The DNA of the CDR3 is TGTGCCAGCAGCCGCGGACAGGGGCGCACAGATACGCAGTATTTT. Amino acid sequence: CASSRGQGRTDTQYF.

The rearrangement links TRBV7-8 to TRBJ2-7, with D possibly being TRBD2 (6 bases). Germline V CDR1 and CDR2: SGHVS, FQNEAQ. Trimming took off 5 bases at V and 3 bases at J, with 14 bases between the two ends. CDR3 size: 14 residues. CDR3 region: CASSPPGSSYEQYF. CDR3 nucleotides: TGTGCCAGCAGCCCACCCGGGAGCAGCTACGAGCAGTACTTC.

The chain carries TRBV2 and TRBJ1-4, with D possibly matching TRBD1 (5 bases). V dropped 4 bases and J dropped 6 bases, with 15 bases sitting between them. From germline, CDR1 is SNHLY and CDR2 FYNNEI. The CDR3 has 15 residues. The CDR3 DNA reads TGTGCCAGCAGTGTCCTCAGAAAAGGGGATGAAAAACTGTTTTTT. As protein: CASSVLRKGDEKLFF.

The genes are TRBV2 and TRBJ1-2; 8 nucleotides match TRBD1. J was trimmed by 7 bases and V by 3 bases; bases with no gene match: 10. The CDR3 contains 15 residues. The germline gives CDR1 SNHLY, CDR2 FYNNEI. CDR3 sequence (DNA): TGTGCCAGCAGTGAGAGGGGCGGGACAGGCTCTGGCTACACCTTC. Translation gives CASSERGGTGSGYTF.

The chain couples TRBV6-5 to TRBJ2-7; 7 bases agree with TRBD1. Germline V gives CDR1 MNHEY, CDR2 SVGAGI. The V gene end was trimmed by 6 bases and the J gene end by 8 bases; junction bases not matched to a gene: 10. CDR3 size: 13 residues. This CDR3 is CASRPSNRGKQYF. CDR3 DNA sequence: TGTGCCAGCAGGCCGAGTAACAGGGGCAAGCAGTACTTC.

This rearrangement joins TRBV7-2 to TRBJ2-4, with 9 bases lining up with TRBD1. This CDR3 spans 16 amino acids. The germline V gene has CDR1 SGHTA and CDR2 FQGNSA. Trimming cost V 2 bases and J 15 bases; bases outside gene matches: 17. CDR3 region: CASSLRSGTGSQSRYF. Here the CDR3 DNA reads TGTGCCAGCAGCTTAAGGTCCGGGACAGGGTCTCAATCGCGGTACTTC.

The V and J genes are TRBV7-2 and TRBJ1-3; 7 bases agree with TRBD1. The CDR3 totals 14 residues. CDR1 SGHTA and CDR2 FQGNSA come from the germline V gene. V lost 1 base, J lost 4 bases, and 1 base stayed unmatched. The CDR3 sequence is CASSLGTGGNTIYF. CDR3 bases: TGTGCCAGCAGCTTAGGGACAGGCGGAAACACCATATATTTT. The whole variable domain, filled in from reference TRBV7-2 and TRBJ1-3, reads GAGVSQSPSNKVTEKGKDVELRCDPISGHTALYWYRQSLGQGLEFLIYFQGNSAPDKSGLPSDRFSAERTGGSVSTLTIQRTQQEDSAVYLCASSLGTGGNTIYFGEGSWLTVV.

This sequence joins TRBV18 and TRBJ2-5; no clear D gene. Germline-derived CDR1 and CDR2 are KGHSH and LQKENI. With 2 bases removed from V and 1 base from J, the gap between germline ends came to 8 bases. The CDR3 is made up of 14 amino acids. This CDR3 reads CASSPSNSQETQYF. The CDR3 DNA sequence: TGTGCCAGCTCACCAAGTAACAGCCAAGAGACCCAGTACTTC.

This chain connects TRBV18 to TRBJ2-7; 8 nucleotides line up with TRBD2. Germline V gives CDR1 KGHSH, CDR2 LQKENI. The V segment lost 6 bases and the J segment 6 bases; nucleotides outside the gene matches: 10. This CDR3 has 14 residues. The CDR3 coding sequence is TGTGCCAGCTCCGATCGGGGGGGGGACGGCGAGCAGTACTTC. It encodes CASSDRGGDGEQYF. The variable domain in full, with the rest retrieved from reference TRBV18 and TRBJ2-7, is NAGVMQNPRHLVRRRGQEARLRCSPMKGHSHVYWYRQLPEEGLKFMVYLQKENIIDESGMPKERFSAEFPKEGPSILRIQQVVRGDSAAYFCASSDRGGDGEQYFGPGTRLTVT.

This clone was seen a few times. The V and J genes are TRBV7-9 and TRBJ1-1, with 7 bases aligning to TRBD1. The CDR3 contains 13 residues. Germline CDR1 SEHNR, CDR2 FQNEAQ (reference sequence). With V trimmed by 4 bases and J by 4 bases, 3 bases remained unmatched. CDR3 bases: TGTGCCAGCAGCTACGGGACAGCCACTGAAGCTTTCTTT. Translation: CASSYGTATEAFF.

This chain joins TRBV21-1 and TRBJ1-5. TRBV21-1 is a listed pseudogene. The CDR3 length is 17 residues. CDR3 protein: CASSKALSGKGNQPQHF. The CDR3 coding sequence is TGTGCCAGCAGCAAAGCGCTGTCGGGGAAGGGCAATCAGCCCCAGCATTTT.

The V and J genes are TRBV3-1 (or the pseudogene TRBV3-2) and TRBJ1-3; no firm D call. Germline CDR1 LGHDT, CDR2 YNNKEL (reference sequence). The CDR3 has 15 amino acids. The germline V and J ends were trimmed by 1 base and 3 bases, with 10 bases remaining between them. CDR3 sequence (DNA): TGTGCCAGCAGCCAAGCCCTCCAGTTTGGAAACACCATATATTTT. Translated: CASSQALQFGNTIYF.

The CDR3 loop is CASSLEPLAEAFF. The CDR3 bases are TGCGCCAGCAGCTTGGAACCCCTTGCGGAAGCTTTCTTT. The chain carries TRBV5-1 and TRBJ1-1; D call uncertain. Looked up from germline, CDR1 is SGHRS and CDR2 is YFSETQ. The CDR3 is 13 amino acids. V was trimmed by 0 bases and J by 8 bases, leaving 11 bases between them. Variable domain in full (rest from reference TRBV5-1 and TRBJ1-1): KAGVTQTPRYLIKTRGQQVTLSCSPISGHRSVSWYQQTPGQGLQFLFEYFSETQRNKGNFPGRFSGRQFSNSRSEMNVSTLELGDSALYLCASSLEPLAEAFFGQGTRLTVV.